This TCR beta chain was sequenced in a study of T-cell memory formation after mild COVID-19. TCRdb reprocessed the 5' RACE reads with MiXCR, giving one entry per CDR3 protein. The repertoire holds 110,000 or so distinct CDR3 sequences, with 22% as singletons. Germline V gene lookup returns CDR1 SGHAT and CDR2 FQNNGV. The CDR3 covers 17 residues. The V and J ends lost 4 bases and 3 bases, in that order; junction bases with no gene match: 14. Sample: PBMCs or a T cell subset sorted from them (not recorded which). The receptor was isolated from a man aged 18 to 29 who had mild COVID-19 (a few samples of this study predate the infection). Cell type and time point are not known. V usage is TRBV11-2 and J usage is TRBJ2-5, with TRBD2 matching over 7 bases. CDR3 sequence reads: CASSSGRGGFREETQYF. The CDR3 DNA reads TGTGCCAGCAGCTCGGGGAGGGGAGGATTCAGGGAAGAGACCCAGTACTTC. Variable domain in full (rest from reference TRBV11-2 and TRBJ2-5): EAGVAQSPRYKIIEKRQSVAFWCNPISGHATLYWYQQILGQGPKLLIQFQNNGVVDDSQLPKDRFSAERLKGVDSTLKIQPAKLEDSAVYLCASSSGRGGFREETQYFGPGTRLLVL.